These 10 T cell receptor beta chains were sequenced from one sample in a study of cytomegalovirus exposure and HLA in healthy donors. Libraries were prepared by immunoSEQ multiplex PCR; TCRdb keeps only in-frame clonotypes and omits some of them. This sample yields about 160,000 clones, of which 86% are seen a single time; 5.7% belongs to the top ten. Sequencing used PBMCs. Receptor source: a woman in her thirties in good health and CMV-seronegative.

Here the CDR3 reads CASSPSRVDEQYF. In nucleotides, the CDR3 is TGCGCCAGCAGCCCTTCTAGAGTGGACGAGCAGTACTTC. The V and J genes are TRBV5-1 and TRBJ2-7; D gene ambiguous. This CDR3 region has 13 residues. Germline assignment: CDR1 SGHRS and CDR2 YFSETQ. V lost 4 bases, J lost 5 bases, and 13 bases lay in between.

The chain combines TRBV9 with TRBJ1-5; D not resolved. The CDR3 runs 15 residues. V gave up 0 bases and J gave up 6 bases, with 13 bases separating them. Germline CDR1 reads SGDLS; CDR2 reads YYNGEE. CDR3 sequence (DNA): TGTGCCAGCAGCGTAGGTCCTGGGGATGGTCAGCCCCAGCATTTT. Translation: CASSVGPGDGQPQHF.

V and J are TRBV10-3 and TRBJ1-6, with a tentative D call TRBD1 (5 bases). CDR1 and CDR2 from the germline V gene are ENHRY and SYGVKD. The ends were cut back, 0 bases at V and 7 bases at J, with 10 bases in the middle. The CDR3 consists of 15 residues. CDR3 nucleotides: TGTGCCATCAGTGAGTCTGGGACGGAAAATTCACCCCTCCACTTT. This encodes CAISESGTENSPLHF.

The V call is TRBV5-1, the J call TRBJ2-2; D not certain. The CDR3 is made up of 16 amino acids. The V gene lost 0 bases and the J gene lost 1 base, with 10 bases spanning the gap. In germline, CDR1 is SGHRS, CDR2 YFSETQ. CDR3 sequence reads: CASSLVWTENTGELFF. CDR3 bases: TGCGCCAGCAGCTTGGTCTGGACGGAGAACACCGGGGAGCTGTTTTTT.

The V and J genes are TRBV4-3 and TRBJ2-2; TRBD1 matches at 8 bases. CDR1 is LGHNA and CDR2 is YSLEER in the germline V gene. The trim removed 0 bases at V and 7 bases at J, leaving 7 bases unmatched. The CDR3 is 16 residues long. The CDR3, as DNA: TGCGCCAGCAGCCAAGATGGGCAGGGGGCTAACGGGGAGCTGTTTTTT. Protein sequence: CASSQDGQGANGELFF.

This clone was counted once. The chain recombines TRBV7-2 with TRBJ2-5; D may be TRBD1 (6 bases). This CDR3 contains 18 residues. Trimming left V 5 bases short and J 4 bases short, with 26 bases between. Looked up from germline, CDR1 is SGHTA and CDR2 is FQGNSA. CDR3 DNA sequence: TGTGCCAGCAGCCGCTTTATGGGGGCCGGGTGGGAGCGAGAGACCCAGTACTTC. Encoded protein: CASSRFMGAGWERETQYF.

The CDR3 DNA follows: TGTGCCAGCAGCTTAAGACAGAGCTCCTACGAGCAGTACTTC. Encoded protein: CASSLRQSSYEQYF. The chain employs TRBV7-6 and TRBJ2-7, with D perhaps TRBD1 (5 bases). This CDR3 is built from 14 residues. Between the trimmed V and J ends, which lost 2 bases and 0 bases, there was a span of 8 bases. Germline CDR1 SGHVS, CDR2 FNYEAQ.

The chain links TRBV2 to TRBJ1-1; tentatively, D is TRBD1 (5 bases). V lost 6 bases, J lost 0 bases, and 14 bases lay in between. Per the germline V gene, CDR1 is SNHLY and CDR2 is FYNNEI. The CDR3 length is 15 residues. This CDR3 reads CASSVTGIMNTEAFF. The CDR3 DNA reads TGTGCCAGCAGCGTTACAGGAATTATGAACACTGAAGCTTTCTTT.

J is TRBJ2-7 and V is TRBV4-3, with D unclear. This CDR3 comprises 12 residues. Trimming removed 0 bases from V and 3 bases from J, with 3 bases in between. Germline lookup yields CDR1 LGHNA and CDR2 YSLEER. In DNA, the CDR3 is TGCGCCAGCAGCCAAGAGGGCTACGAGCAGTACTTC. It specifies CASSQEGYEQYF.

This chain joins TRBV28 and TRBJ2-7; no clear D gene. Germline loops: CDR1 MDHEN, CDR2 SYDVKM. The CDR3 length is 14 residues. The V gene lost 6 bases and the J gene lost 0 bases, with 12 bases spanning the gap. As DNA, the CDR3 is TGTGCCAGCAGCCGCCCGGCAGTCTCCTACGAGCAGTACTTC. It specifies CASSRPAVSYEQYF.